Listed here are 10 T cell receptor beta chains from one sample, sequenced in a study of identical twins. TCRdb re-analysed the 5' RACE reads in MiXCR, keeping a single row per CDR3 protein. The sample consists of 200,000 to 250,000 distinct CDR3 sequences, roughly 7.5% of them appearing once. This same sample was also part of a study on yellow fever vaccine responses in identical twins.

Sequenced sample: memory (CD45RO+) T cells sorted from blood. These receptors originate from a woman between 18 and 30 years old in good health.

Concerning this clonotype itself: A read error may be the cause here, since a much bigger clone is one base away. V and J are TRBV7-2 and TRBJ2-6; D is undetermined. The CDR3 loop spans 14 amino acids. Trimming pared 7 bases from V and 0 bases from J, leaving 7 bases between. Germline values: CDR1 SGHTA, CDR2 FQGNSA. CDR3 protein: CASTLNSGANVLTF. CDR3 coding DNA: TGTGCCAGCACCCTTAACTCTGGGGCCAACGTCCTGACTTTC.

V usage is TRBV5-1 and J usage is TRBJ2-2; 9 nucleotides line up with TRBD1. The V and J ends lost 4 bases and 2 bases, in that order; junction bases with no gene match: 12. The CDR3 has 18 amino acids. Germline CDR1 reads SGHRS; CDR2 reads YFSETQ. CDR3 nucleotides: TGCGCCAGCAGCACCTCAGGACAGGGGATAATCAACACCGGGGAGCTGTTTTTT. Translating it yields CASSTSGQGIINTGELFF.

This clonotype was observed a few times. The chain couples TRBV12-3 or TRBV12-4 to TRBJ1-6, with TRBD1 as a possible D gene (5 bases). The V gene lost 3 bases and the J gene lost 8 bases, with 17 bases spanning the gap. The CDR3 is 16 residues long. The CDR3, as DNA: TGTGCCAGCAGTTTCAAGGGAAGGGGTTTGTATTCACCCCTCCACTTT. Translating gives CASSFKGRGLYSPLHF.

This clonotype has only a few counts. V gene TRBV28 combines with J gene TRBJ1-4; the match to TRBD1 covers 9 bases. The ends lost 5 bases at V and 8 bases at J; junction bases unmatched: 9. This CDR3 spans 15 amino acids. Germline CDR1 MDHEN, CDR2 SYDVKM. The CDR3 DNA follows: TGTGCCAGCAGTCCAACCACAGGGGGCCACGAAAAACTGTTTTTT. It encodes CASSPTTGGHEKLFF. The full variable domain, completed using reference TRBV28 and TRBJ1-4, is DVKVTQSSRYLVKRTGEKVFLECVQDMDHENMFWYRQDPGLGLRLIYFSYDVKMKEKGDIPEGYSVSREKKERFSLILESASTNQTSMYLCASSPTTGGHEKLFFGSGTQLSVL.

This clonotype was observed at least ten times. This rearrangement joins TRBV4-3 to TRBJ2-3; 12 nucleotides line up with TRBD1. With 4 bases clipped from V and 2 bases from J, the junction kept 13 bases outside the gene matches. Per germline, CDR1 LGHNA and CDR2 YSLEER. The length of the CDR3 is 19 residues. As DNA, the CDR3 is TGCGCCAGCAGCCTTTCTCCTCCGGGACAGGGGGCGTTCACAGATACGCAGTATTTT. Its translation is CASSLSPPGQGAFTDTQYF.

The CDR3, as DNA: TGTGCCACCAGCAGAACAGGGGTCGGCACAGATACGCAGTATTTT. It translates to CATSRTGVGTDTQYF. This chain joins TRBV15 and TRBJ2-3, with 7 bases that match TRBD1. CDR3 length: 15 residues. Per the germline V gene, CDR1 is LNHNV and CDR2 is YYDKDF (reference sequence). V lost 2 bases and J lost 1; bases outside the gene matches: 3. The full variable domain, its missing parts supplied by reference TRBV15 and TRBJ2-3, is DAMVIQNPRYQVTQFGKPVTLSCSQTLNHNVMYWYQQKSSQAPKLLFHYYDKDFNNEADTPDNFQSRRPNTSFCFLDIRSPGLGDTAMYLCATSRTGVGTDTQYFGPGTRLTVL.

This clonotype has ten or more counts. This chain links TRBV28 with TRBJ1-3; D gene uncertain. There are 14 residues in the CDR3. The germline gives CDR1 MDHEN, CDR2 SYDVKM. Trimming removed 8 bases from V and 4 bases from J, with 15 bases in between. This CDR3 reads CASVAAYEGNTIYF. As DNA, the CDR3 is TGTGCCAGCGTCGCGGCTTACGAGGGAAACACCATATATTTT.

The chain recombines TRBV27 with TRBJ1-1, with 8 nucleotides matching TRBD1. Germline CDR1 and CDR2: MNHEY and SMNVEV (reference sequence). The CDR3 sequence is 11 residues long. The V gene end was trimmed by 8 bases and the J gene end by 12 bases; junction bases not matched to a gene: 8. The CDR3 DNA follows: TGTGCCAGCTTTTGGGACAGGTTTACTTTCTTT. Its protein is CASFWDRFTFF.

This clonotype was counted at least ten times. The rearrangement links TRBV9 to TRBJ2-3; TRBD2 agrees at 12 bases. Germline V CDR1 and CDR2: SGDLS, YYNGEE. The V gene end was trimmed by 2 bases and the J gene end by 2 bases; junction bases not matched to a gene: 6. This CDR3 has 17 amino acids. CDR3 nucleotide sequence: TGTGCCAGCAGCGTGGGACCTAGCGGGGGGGCCACAGATACGCAGTATTTT. Encoded protein: CASSVGPSGGATDTQYF.

This clonotype has a count of ten or more. The chain combines TRBV4-1 with TRBJ1-5; possible D gene TRBD1, 5 bases. Germline V gene data show CDR1 as MGHRA and CDR2 as YSYEKL. V lost 0 bases and J 7 bases, leaving 7 bases between the germline ends. CDR3 length: 13 residues. For the CDR3, the DNA is TGCGCCAGCAGCCAAGAGGGGCAGCAGCCCCAGCATTTT. This encodes CASSQEGQQPQHF.